This T cell receptor beta chain was found in a study of identical twins. General study points: Monozygotic twins shared more out-of-frame TCR alpha than recombination models predicted.

At least ten counts were recorded for this clonotype. Its specificity is not known. TCRdb analysed the 5' RACE reads with MiXCR anew, one entry per CDR3 protein. The sample records over 200,000 distinct CDR3 sequences, roughly a tenth being singletons. Germline lookup yields CDR1 SGHVS and CDR2 FNYEAQ. After removal of 5 bases from V and 7 bases from J, the junction contained 11 bases not matched to a gene. CDR3 length equals 15 residues. The chain uses TRBV7-6 and TRBJ2-7, with 10 bases that match TRBD2. The sequence was collected from a young woman in good health. The sequencing sample was made of memory (CD45RO+) T cells sorted from blood. CDR3 DNA: TGTGCCAGCAGCGCGACTAGCGGGTTTATCGGTGAGCAGTACTTC. Translated, it gives CASSATSGFIGEQYF.